In this sample, the clone carrying this T cell receptor (beta chain) turned up many times. The antigen is undetermined. TCRdb analysed the 5' RACE reads with MiXCR anew, one entry per CDR3 protein. The repertoire holds 17,000 or so distinct CDR3 sequences, with 2% to 2.5% as singletons. The V gene lost 6 bases and the J gene lost 2 bases, with 11 bases spanning the gap. Germline V gene data show CDR1 as SQVTM and CDR2 as ANQGSEA. The CDR3 runs to 12 residues. The data derive from a study of beta chain bispecific antibodies for T cell cancers. Either OKT3 anti-CD3 antibody or CD3/CD28 beads expanded T cells from blood mononuclear cells over roughly 3 days. General study findings and limits: In these mixed samples, most targeted TRBV reads derived from the leukemia cell line.

The sequencing input was healthy donor T cells cultured with leukemia cells. This clonotype originated in a human donor in good health. Some clones in this sample may be carry-over from other donors' samples. The rearrangement uses TRBV29-1 and TRBJ2-7, with D hard to call. The CDR3 reads CSVDVGPYEQYF. The DNA for the CDR3 is TGCAGCGTGGACGTAGGTCCCTACGAGCAGTACTTC.